This TCR beta chain was profiled in a study of T cell repertoires in cytomegalovirus infection. TCRdb fed the reads into MiXCR, producing one record per CDR3 protein. The sample has roughly 630,000 distinct CDR3 sequences, roughly a quarter seen once; the top ten hold around 7.6%. The CDR3 length is 17 residues. V lost 4 bases to trimming and J lost 5 bases; unmatched junction nucleotides: 10. The germline V gene has CDR1 SGHVS and CDR2 FQNEAQ. The sequenced sample was CD8+ T cells from PBMCs. V usage is TRBV7-8 and J usage is TRBJ2-2; 10 bases are shared with TRBD2. The sequence was obtained from a human donor in good health (CMV status not recorded). Some clones in this sample may be carry-over from other donors' samples. CDR3 nucleotide sequence: TGTGCCAGCAGCTCCACTAGCGGGGTCCACCGGACCGGGGAGCTGTTTTTT. Amino acids: CASSSTSGVHRTGELFF.